One and the same sample provided the 23 T cell receptor beta chains below, sequenced in a study of T-cell reconstitution after alpha-beta-depleted transplantation in children. Preparation of the TCRbeta library involved a method that used unique molecular identifiers. Using its own MiXCR run on the PCR reads, TCRdb lists one record per CDR3 protein. The sample records approximately 230,000 distinct CDR3 sequences, more than 20% being singletons. Sequencing used PBMCs, obtained before TCRalphabeta/CD19-depleted stem cell transplant. The source is a girl aged 2-10 years with Fanconi anemia, due to receive a stem cell transplant.

This chain uses TRBV28 with TRBJ2-7; D is ambiguous. Trimming took off 3 bases at V and 0 bases at J, with 12 bases between the two ends. CDR1 MDHEN and CDR2 SYDVKM come from the germline V gene. The CDR3 length is 15 residues. The CDR3 nucleotides are TGTGCCAGCAGTTTGATATTTCTTAGCTCCTACGAGCAGTACTTC. Translated: CASSLIFLSSYEQYF.

This clonotype was counted at least ten times. The V call is TRBV29-1, the J call TRBJ2-3; D gene ambiguous. The V end was cut by 5 bases, the J end by 3 bases, with 3 bases between. CDR3 length equals 10 residues. Germline CDR1 SQVTM, CDR2 ANQGSEA. CDR3: CSVWTDTQYF. DNA of the CDR3: TGCAGCGTTTGGACAGATACGCAGTATTTT.

The table lists this clonotype with many counts. The CDR3 spells CASSYSRLNSPLHF. DNA for the CDR3: TGTGCCAGCAGTTACTCCAGACTGAATTCACCCCTCCACTTT. The chain combines TRBV6-5 with TRBJ1-6, with no clear D. V was pared by 0 bases and J by 7 bases, with 7 bases between. The CDR3 extends over 14 amino acids. CDR1 MNHEY and CDR2 SVGAGI come from the germline V gene.

V gene TRBV5-1 combines with J gene TRBJ2-3; 8 bases align to TRBD2. The V gene end was trimmed by 0 bases and the J gene end by 0 bases; junction bases not matched to a gene: 3. The CDR3 consists of 16 residues. Germline assignment: CDR1 SGHRS and CDR2 YFSETQ. The CDR3 nucleotides are TGCGCCAGCAGCTTGGATCCTAGCGGGAGCACAGATACGCAGTATTTT. This translates into CASSLDPSGSTDTQYF.

This clonotype appeared many times. The chain has TRBV29-1 and TRBJ2-1; 9 nucleotides align to TRBD2. V trimming: 7 bases; J trimming: 4 bases; junction bases outside the gene matches: 14. CDR1 and CDR2 from the germline V gene are SQVTM and ANQGSEA. The CDR3 contains 16 residues. CDR3 bases: TGCAGCGCAACGGGGGGATTAGCGGGAGAGTACAATGAGCAGTTCTTC. Its protein product is CSATGGLAGEYNEQFF.

The chain is built from TRBV5-1 and TRBJ1-4, with D tentatively TRBD1 (6 bases). The CDR3 has 15 amino acids. Germline CDR1 is SGHRS and CDR2 is YFSETQ. Deletions cut 6 bases from V and 4 bases from J, with 16 bases between. In DNA, the CDR3 is TGCGCCAGCACGGGGGGCCGTAACCTTAATGAAAAACTGTTTTTT. Its translation: CASTGGRNLNEKLFF.

This clonotype was counted at least ten times. The chain is built from TRBV20-1 and TRBJ2-3, with TRBD2 matching over 12 bases. The V gene end was trimmed by 0 bases and the J gene end by 3 bases; junction bases not matched to a gene: 7. The CDR3 contains 17 residues. The germline CDR1 and CDR2 sequences are DFQATT and SNEGSKA (reference sequence). The CDR3 protein is CSARDWGTSGPTDTQYF. Here the CDR3 DNA reads TGCAGTGCTAGAGATTGGGGGACTAGCGGGCCGACAGATACGCAGTATTTT.

The rearrangement links TRBV5-1 to TRBJ1-1; D is uncertain. Germline CDR1 is SGHRS and CDR2 is YFSETQ. The CDR3 covers 15 residues. Trimming left V 0 bases short and J 0 bases short, with 9 bases between. The CDR3 sequence is CASSLDAAMNTEAFF. The CDR3 DNA reads TGCGCCAGCAGCTTGGATGCAGCTATGAACACTGAAGCTTTCTTT.

This clonotype was picked up many times. This rearrangement joins TRBV10-3 to TRBJ2-3; D unclear. Germline CDR1 reads ENHRY; CDR2 reads SYGVKD. V gave up 0 bases and J gave up 3 bases, with 1 base separating them. The CDR3 spans 12 residues. CDR3 sequence reads: CAISESTDTQYF. For the CDR3, the DNA is TGTGCCATCAGTGAGTCGACAGATACGCAGTATTTT.

At least ten counts were recorded for this clonotype. V is TRBV29-1 and J is TRBJ1-1; no clear D. Germline lookup yields CDR1 SQVTM and CDR2 ANQGSEA. The CDR3 is 13 residues long. The V gene lost 0 bases and the J gene lost 0 bases, with 5 bases spanning the gap. Here the CDR3 reads CSVEETLNTEAFF. In DNA, the CDR3 is TGCAGCGTTGAAGAAACACTGAACACTGAAGCTTTCTTT.

This sequence joins TRBV4-2 and TRBJ2-1; D remains unclear. V dropped 2 bases and J dropped 0 bases, with 8 bases sitting between them. Germline loops: CDR1 LGHNA, CDR2 YNFKEQ. There are 15 residues in the CDR3. The CDR3 bases are TGTGCCAGCAGCCAAAAGGAGTACTCCTACAATGAGCAGTTCTTC. Protein: CASSQKEYSYNEQFF.

This clonotype was detected only a few times. The V and J genes are TRBV29-1 and TRBJ2-5; D call uncertain. CDR1 and CDR2 from the germline V gene are SQVTM and ANQGSEA. The V end lost 3 bases, the J end lost 4 bases, and 9 bases lay between the germline ends. This CDR3 spans 12 amino acids. In DNA, the CDR3 is TGCAGCGTTGATGGTAGAGTAGAGACCCAGTACTTC. Its translation is CSVDGRVETQYF.

V is TRBV29-1 and J is TRBJ2-7; 9 nucleotides agree with TRBD1. The CDR3 is 13 residues long. V lost 0 bases and J lost 9; bases outside the gene matches: 6. Germline loops: CDR1 SQVTM, CDR2 ANQGSEA. CDR3 sequence: CSVEERWTGVQYF. In DNA, the CDR3 is TGCAGCGTTGAAGAAAGATGGACAGGGGTGCAGTACTTC.

This chain connects TRBV24-1 to TRBJ2-1; D possibly uses TRBD1 or TRBD2 (5 bases each). The V end was cut by 3 bases, the J end by 7 bases, with 21 bases between. CDR1 is KGHDR, CDR2 SFDVKD, per germline. This CDR3 is 17 amino acids long. The CDR3 DNA sequence: TGTGCCACCAGTGATAACCTCCGGGACCCCCAATCGAATGAGCAGTTCTTC. This sequence encodes CATSDNLRDPQSNEQFF.

This chain uses TRBV6-1 with TRBJ2-5; D not resolved. Trimming shortened V by 4 bases and J by 4 bases, and 10 bases separated the two germline ends. Germline loops: CDR1 MNHNS, CDR2 SASEGT. This CDR3 has 13 residues. CDR3 in amino acids: CASSAWGRETQYF. DNA for the CDR3: TGTGCCAGCAGTGCGTGGGGTCGAGAGACCCAGTACTTC.

Ten or more counts support this clonotype. CDR3 residues: CASSLIQLSYEQYF. For the CDR3, the DNA is TGTGCCAGCAGTTTAATACAGTTGTCCTACGAGCAGTACTTC. V gene TRBV12-3 or TRBV12-4 combines with J gene TRBJ2-7; no definite D call. The CDR3 contains 14 residues. With 2 bases removed from V and 1 base from J, the gap between germline ends came to 9 bases.

This clonotype occurred many times. The chain joins TRBV12-3 or TRBV12-4 to TRBJ2-3, with D uncertain. The CDR3 is 13 amino acids. V gave up 8 bases and J gave up 2 bases, with 11 bases separating them. As DNA, the CDR3 is TGTGCCAGCGTACGGGCTCCCACAGATACGCAGTATTTT. This translates into CASVRAPTDTQYF.

V and J are TRBV10-3 and TRBJ2-2; D is possibly TRBD1 or TRBD2 (5 bases each). CDR3 length equals 16 residues. Deletions cut 10 bases from V and 2 bases from J, with 20 bases between. The V gene's germline CDR1 is ENHRY and CDR2 SYGVKD. DNA for the CDR3: TGTGCCACGGGGACCTCCACCCAAGATAACACCGGGGAGCTGTTTTTT. Its protein product is CATGTSTQDNTGELFF.

This clonotype was detected many times. The rearrangement links TRBV20-1 to TRBJ2-3; perhaps TRBD2 as D (6 bases). The V end was cut by 2 bases, the J end by 0 bases, with 18 bases between. CDR1 is DFQATT, CDR2 SNEGSKA, per germline (reference sequence). This CDR3 contains 17 residues. The CDR3 region is CSARSPDWTMSTDTQYF. The CDR3 DNA sequence: TGCAGTGCTAGATCTCCAGATTGGACTATGAGCACAGATACGCAGTATTTT.

This chain uses TRBV6-5 with TRBJ2-5; D may be TRBD1 (5 bases). The CDR3 runs 14 residues. The germline gives CDR1 MNHEY, CDR2 SVGAGI. Trimming pared 2 bases from V and 5 bases from J, leaving 12 bases between. CDR3 sequence (DNA): TGTGCCAGCAGTTACCTGACAGAGAAGGAGACCCAGTACTTC. Residues: CASSYLTEKETQYF.

This clonotype was detected many times. The V and J genes are TRBV12-3 or TRBV12-4 and TRBJ2-1, with a tentative D call TRBD2 (5 bases). The CDR3 runs to 13 residues. Trimming removed 6 bases at V and 8 bases at J, with 14 bases between. CDR3 coding DNA: TGTGCCAGCAGCCCGGGGTATTCCGATGAGCAGTTCTTC. Translation: CASSPGYSDEQFF.

V and J are TRBV29-1 and TRBJ2-7; the match to TRBD2 covers 12 bases. The CDR3 runs 14 residues. Germline V gene sequence: CDR1 SQVTM, CDR2 ANQGSEA. Trimming took 4 bases from V and 0 from J; bases not matched to a gene: 1. The CDR3 bases are TGCAGCGTTGGACTAGCGGGAGTCTCCTACGAGCAGTACTTC. Translation: CSVGLAGVSYEQYF.

The sample holds many counts of this clonotype. The chain joins TRBV4-1 to TRBJ2-5; no clear D. The CDR3 is made up of 13 amino acids. V was shortened by 1 base and J by 4 bases, with 7 bases between the two germline ends. CDR1 is MGHRA, CDR2 YSYEKL, per germline. CDR3 sequence: CASSQVPLETQYF. Written as DNA, the CDR3 is TGCGCCAGCAGCCAAGTACCACTAGAGACCCAGTACTTC.